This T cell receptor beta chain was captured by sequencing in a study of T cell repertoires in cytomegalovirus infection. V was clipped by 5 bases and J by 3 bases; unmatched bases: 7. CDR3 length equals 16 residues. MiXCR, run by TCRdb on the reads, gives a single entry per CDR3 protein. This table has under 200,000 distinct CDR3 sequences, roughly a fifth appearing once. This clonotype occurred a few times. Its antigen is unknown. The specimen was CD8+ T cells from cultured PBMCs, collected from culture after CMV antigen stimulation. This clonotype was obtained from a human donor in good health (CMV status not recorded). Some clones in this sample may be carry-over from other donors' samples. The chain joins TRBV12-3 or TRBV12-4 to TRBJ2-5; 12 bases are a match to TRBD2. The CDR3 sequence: CASSRSGLAGKETQYF. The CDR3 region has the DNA TGTGCCAGCAGTCGATCCGGACTAGCGGGAAAAGAGACCCAGTACTTC.